This TCR beta chain was documented in a study of tumor-infiltrating lymphocytes in primary liver carcinoma. Overall study context: Primary liver carcinoma in the patients was surgically resected. Stage T1-T3 N0M0 tumors measured about 4.2 to 11 cm at most. Regarding the study as a whole: Whereas tumor region pairs overlapped more, tumor-adjacent and tumor-blood pairs overlapped less. The 250 largest clones made up significantly more of tumor than blood repertoires (p = 0.039).

Germline DNA was also extracted, and blood RNA was taken from unsorted whole blood. Synthesis of TCR beta cDNA was carried out from 500 ng total RNA with a constant-region primer. TCR beta libraries came from three nested multiplex PCR rounds using slightly modified ARM-PCR. In the first two PCR rounds, TRBV1-TRBV30 forward primers were paired with a C-beta reverse primer, and each round lasted approximately 10 cycles. TCRdb redid the calling of the multiplex PCR reads with MiXCR, one entry per CDR3 protein. The sample includes 330,000 or so distinct CDR3 sequences, approximately 64% seen only once; the top ten take 6.5%. A note on this clonotype: Its antigen is unknown. A much larger clone lies one base from this, so it may be a read error.

This CDR3 has 15 amino acids. This rearrangement joins TRBV12-3 or TRBV12-4 to TRBJ1-2; 8 nucleotides match TRBD1. Sequencing input: peripheral blood. The receptor was isolated from a middle-aged man with primary liver carcinoma and hepatitis B virus infection. In DNA, the CDR3 is TGTGCCAGGAGTTCCACAGGGGGAGGAGTGGAAGGCTACACCTTC. Encoded protein: CARSSTGGGVEGYTF.